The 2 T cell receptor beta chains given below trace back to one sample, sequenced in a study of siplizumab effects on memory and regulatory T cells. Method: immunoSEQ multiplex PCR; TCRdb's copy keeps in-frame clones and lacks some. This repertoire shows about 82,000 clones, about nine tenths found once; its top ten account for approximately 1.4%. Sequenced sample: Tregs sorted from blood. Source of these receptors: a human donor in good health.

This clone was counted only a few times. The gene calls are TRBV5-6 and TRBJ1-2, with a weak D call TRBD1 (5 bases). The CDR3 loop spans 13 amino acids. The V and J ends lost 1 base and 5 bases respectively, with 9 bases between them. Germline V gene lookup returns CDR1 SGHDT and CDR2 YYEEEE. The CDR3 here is CASSLRGRYGYTF. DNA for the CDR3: TGTGCCAGCAGCTTGAGGGGAAGGTATGGCTACACCTTC.

CDR3 in DNA: TGTGCCAGCAGCTTAGCCCGAGGACCTAAAGCAGATACGCAGTATTTT. Protein: CASSLARGPKADTQYF. The rearrangement joins TRBV7-9 to TRBJ2-3; unclear D gene. CDR1 SEHNR and CDR2 FQNEAQ come from the germline V gene (reference sequence). The CDR3 has 16 amino acids. V gave up 0 bases and J gave up 4 bases, with 14 bases separating them.